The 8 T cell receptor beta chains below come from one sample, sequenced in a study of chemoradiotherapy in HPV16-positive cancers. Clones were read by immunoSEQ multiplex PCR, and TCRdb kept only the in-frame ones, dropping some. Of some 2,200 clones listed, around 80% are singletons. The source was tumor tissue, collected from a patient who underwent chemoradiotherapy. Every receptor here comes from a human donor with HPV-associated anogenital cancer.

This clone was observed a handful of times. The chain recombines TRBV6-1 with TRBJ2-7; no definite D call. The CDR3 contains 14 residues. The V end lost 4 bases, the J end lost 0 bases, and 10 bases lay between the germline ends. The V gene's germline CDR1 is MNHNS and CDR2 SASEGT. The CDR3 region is CASSVDYSSYEQYF. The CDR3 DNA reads TGTGCCAGCAGTGTGGATTACAGCTCCTACGAGCAGTACTTC.

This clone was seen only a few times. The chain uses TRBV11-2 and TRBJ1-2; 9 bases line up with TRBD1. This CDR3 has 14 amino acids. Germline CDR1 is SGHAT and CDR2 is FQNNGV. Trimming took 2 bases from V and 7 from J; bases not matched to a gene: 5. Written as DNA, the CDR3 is TGTGCCAGCAGCTTAACAGGGGGCATCGGTGGCTACACCTTC. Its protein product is CASSLTGGIGGYTF.

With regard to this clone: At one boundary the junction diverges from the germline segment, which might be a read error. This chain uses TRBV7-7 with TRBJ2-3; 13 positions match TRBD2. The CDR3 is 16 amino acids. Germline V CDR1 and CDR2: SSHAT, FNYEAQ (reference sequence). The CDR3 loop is CASSLGLAGAKDTQYF. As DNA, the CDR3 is TGTGCTAGCAGCTTAGGACTAGCGGGAGCGAAAGATACGCAGTATTTT. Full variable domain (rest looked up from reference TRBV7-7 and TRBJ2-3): GAGVSQSPRYKVTKRGQDVTLRCDPISSHATLYWYQQALGQGPEFLTYFNYEAQPDKSGLPSDRFSAERPEGSISTLTIQRTEQRDSAMYRCASSLGLAGAKDTQYFGPGTRLTVL.

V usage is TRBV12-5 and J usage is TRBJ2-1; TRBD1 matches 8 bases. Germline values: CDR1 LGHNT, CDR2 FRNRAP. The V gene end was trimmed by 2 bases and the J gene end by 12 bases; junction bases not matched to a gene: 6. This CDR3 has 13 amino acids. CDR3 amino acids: CASGLPRDRPQFF. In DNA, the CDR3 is TGTGCTAGTGGTTTGCCACGGGACAGGCCGCAGTTCTTC. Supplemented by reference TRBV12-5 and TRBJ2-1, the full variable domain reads DARVTQTPRHKVTEMGQEVTMRCQPILGHNTVFWYRQTMMQGLELLAYFRNRAPLDDSGMPKDRFSAEMPDATLATLKIQPSEPRDSAVYFCASGLPRDRPQFFGPGTRLTVL.

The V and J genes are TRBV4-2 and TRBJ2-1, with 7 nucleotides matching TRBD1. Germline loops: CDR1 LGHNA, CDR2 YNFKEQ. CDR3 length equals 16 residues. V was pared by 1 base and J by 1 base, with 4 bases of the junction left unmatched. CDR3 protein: CASSQVLQGSYNEQFF. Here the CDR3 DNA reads TGTGCCAGCAGCCAAGTGTTACAGGGGTCCTACAATGAGCAGTTCTTC.

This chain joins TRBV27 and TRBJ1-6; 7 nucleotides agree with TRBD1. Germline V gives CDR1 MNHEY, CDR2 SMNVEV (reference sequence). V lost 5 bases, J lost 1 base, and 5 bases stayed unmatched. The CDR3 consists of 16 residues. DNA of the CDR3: TGTGCCAGCAGTGGGCTCAGGGGGTCCTATAATTCACCCCTCCACTTT. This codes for CASSGLRGSYNSPLHF.

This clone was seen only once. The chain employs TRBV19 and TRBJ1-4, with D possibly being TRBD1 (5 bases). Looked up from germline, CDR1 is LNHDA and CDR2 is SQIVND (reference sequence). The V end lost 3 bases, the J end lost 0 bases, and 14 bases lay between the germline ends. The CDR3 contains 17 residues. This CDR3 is CASSIRVGGATNEKLFF. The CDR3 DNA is TGTGCCAGTAGTATCCGAGTCGGGGGTGCAACTAATGAAAAACTGTTTTTT.

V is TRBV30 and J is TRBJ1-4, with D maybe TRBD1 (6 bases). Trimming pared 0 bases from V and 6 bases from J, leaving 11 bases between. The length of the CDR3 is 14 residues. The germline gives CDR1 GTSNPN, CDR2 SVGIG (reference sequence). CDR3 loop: CAWSVQGGYEKLFF. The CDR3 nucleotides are TGTGCCTGGAGTGTACAGGGAGGGTATGAAAAACTGTTTTTT.